Sequencing of this T cell receptor (beta chain) was carried out in a study of siplizumab effects on memory and regulatory T cells. This table comes from immunoSEQ multiplex PCR, and its TCRdb copy is limited to in-frame clones, with some not included. The profile shows about 100,000 clones, about 91% of them singletons. Study results and limitations: Sequences that were alloreactive and traceable to unstimulated CD4+ memory cells were significantly reduced by siplizumab. Most alloreactive clones went unmapped to unstimulated subsets; only a minor fraction mapped.

V gave up 6 bases and J gave up 2 bases; unmatched junction bases: 4. Germline loops: CDR1 SGHTA, CDR2 FQGNSA. This CDR3 region has 15 residues. For this clone: Its antigen is as yet unknown.

This TCR was sampled from a human donor in good health. V usage is TRBV7-2 and J usage is TRBJ2-2, with TRBD2 identical over 9 bases. The sequencing input was CD4+ T cells sorted from blood. The CDR3 loop is CASRRGGDNTGELFF. The DNA for the CDR3 is TGTGCCAGCAGGCGCGGGGGGGATAACACCGGGGAGCTGTTTTTT.